The rows below give T cell receptor beta chains drawn from one sample of a study of cytomegalovirus exposure and HLA in healthy donors. Produced via immunoSEQ multiplex PCR; TCRdb's table is partial and in-frame only. The sample holds 150,000 to 200,000 clones, roughly four fifths seen once. The sample taken for sequencing was PBMCs. Receptors originate from a woman younger than 35 in good health and CMV-seropositive. CDR3s include the opening cysteine and the closing phenylalanine or tryptophan. The D gene is left open where the match is weak. Not every row has a clone size; where given, it reads once, few, many or a size class.

v_gene	d_gene	j_gene	abundance	CDR3aa	CDR3nt
TRBV19	TRBD1	TRBJ1-5	NA	CASNSGQGWSNQPQHF	TGTGCCAGTAATTCGGGACAGGGTTGGAGCAATCAGCCCCAGCATTTT
TRBV5-1	NA	TRBJ1-4	NA	CASSLVGAGEKLFF	TGCGCCAGCAGCTTGGTCGGGGCGGGGGAAAAACTGTTTTTT
TRBV6-1	NA	TRBJ1-5	NA	CASSSQAGYQPQHF	TGTGCCAGCAGCTCCCAGGCAGGGTACCAGCCCCAGCATTTT
TRBV4-3	NA	TRBJ1-4	NA	CASSQPISGPPPNEKLFF	TGCGCCAGCAGCCAACCTATCTCAGGGCCTCCCCCTAATGAAAAACTGTTTTTT
TRBV2	NA	TRBJ1-5	NA	CASSEFTVYSNQPQHF	TGTGCCAGCAGTGAATTTACAGTGTATAGCAATCAGCCCCAGCATTTT
TRBV6-1	TRBD1	TRBJ1-1	NA	CASSESGTGGSEAFF	TGTGCCAGCAGTGAATCCGGGACAGGGGGTTCTGAAGCTTTCTTT
TRBV30	NA	TRBJ1-4	NA	CAWSPLSPTNEKLFF	TGTGCCTGGAGTCCGCTCAGTCCAACTAATGAAAAACTGTTTTTT
TRBV18	TRBD1	TRBJ2-5	few	CASSPYAGGEETQYF	TGTGCCAGCTCACCATATGCAGGGGGCGAAGAGACCCAGTACTTC
TRBV6-1	NA	TRBJ1-1	NA	CASSEERKYTEAFF	TGTGCCAGCAGTGAAGAGAGGAAATACACTGAAGCTTTCTTT
TRBV5-1	NA	TRBJ2-4	NA	CASRPPGSGNIQYF	TGCGCCAGCAGGCCGCCCGGGTCCGGAAACATTCAGTACTTC
TRBV5-1	NA	TRBJ1-2	NA	CASSTDIRAVYTF	TGCGCCAGCAGCACGGACATTCGGGCTGTCTACACCTTC
TRBV6-1	TRBD2	TRBJ2-5	few	CASTDLAGDPFYQYF	TGTGCCAGCACCGACTTAGCGGGGGACCCTTTTTACCAGTACTTC
TRBV13	NA	TRBJ2-5	NA	CASSLVGMQGRETQYF	TGTGCCAGCAGCTTAGTAGGGATGCAGGGTCGAGAGACCCAGTACTTC
TRBV28	NA	TRBJ1-2	NA	CASRSTGTYGYTF	TGTGCCAGCAGGAGTACAGGGACCTATGGCTACACCTTC
TRBV2	TRBD2	TRBJ2-3	NA	CASSVTSGGATDTQYF	TGTGCCAGCAGTGTTACTAGCGGGGGGGCCACAGATACGCAGTATTTT
TRBV6-1	NA	TRBJ2-6	many	CASTRALDGANVLTF	TGTGCCAGCACCAGGGCGCTGGATGGGGCCAACGTCCTGACTTTC
TRBV6-5	TRBD1	TRBJ1-1	NA	CASSSRDRRGEAFF	TGTGCCAGCAGTAGCCGGGACAGGAGGGGGGAAGCTTTCTTT
TRBV6-4	NA	TRBJ2-1	NA	CASKKRGNSYNEQFF	TGTGCCAGCAAGAAAAGGGGGAACTCCTACAATGAGCAGTTCTTC
TRBV6-1	NA	TRBJ2-7	NA	CASSVLSEAEQYF	TGTGCCAGCAGCGTGTTGTCCGAGGCCGAGCAGTACTTC
TRBV5-1	TRBD1	TRBJ1-1	few	CASSPTGQGAFF	TGCGCCAGCAGCCCCACTGGACAGGGAGCTTTCTTT
TRBV7-9	TRBD1	TRBJ2-1	NA	CASSTTRDRGLYNEQFF	TGTGCCAGCAGCACAACACGGGACAGGGGGCTCTACAATGAGCAGTTCTTC
TRBV29-1	NA	TRBJ2-3	once	CSAHIGGGTDTQYF	TGCAGCGCACATATAGGGGGAGGCACAGATACGCAGTATTTT
TRBV5-6	NA	TRBJ1-1	NA	CASSLVDMGNTEAFF	TGTGCCAGCAGCTTGGTTGACATGGGGAACACTGAAGCTTTCTTT
TRBV7-2	NA	TRBJ2-3	once	CASSLVGGAPLF	TGTGCCAGCAGCTTAGTTGGCGGGGCTCCCCTTTTT
TRBV9	NA	TRBJ2-5	NA	CASSADSQETQYF	TGTGCCAGCAGCGCGGACAGCCAAGAGACCCAGTACTTC
TRBV5-1	NA	TRBJ1-4	once	CASKEAAGHEKLFF	TGCGCCAGCAAAGAAGCAGCAGGTCATGAAAAACTGTTTTTT
TRBV30	NA	TRBJ1-2	few	CAWKEDRHPLILTF	TGTGCCTGGAAGGAGGACCGACACCCCCTAATCCTCACCTTC
TRBV4-1	NA	TRBJ2-2	NA	CASSQPGRSNTGELFF	TGCGCCAGCAGCCAACCAGGCAGGTCGAACACCGGGGAGCTGTTTTTT
TRBV4-2	NA	TRBJ1-5	few	CASSQDEGQPQHF	TGTGCCAGCAGCCAAGATGAGGGTCAGCCCCAGCATTTT
TRBV9	NA	TRBJ2-1	NA	CASSVVGVGLTYNEQFF	TGTGCCAGCAGCGTAGTAGGTGTAGGACTAACCTACAATGAGCAGTTCTTC
TRBV18	NA	TRBJ1-1	NA	CASSPLEATEAFF	TGTGCCAGCTCACCGCTAGAGGCCACTGAAGCTTTCTTT
TRBV4-2	TRBD2	TRBJ2-5	few	CASSQEPRTSGGKETQYF	TGTGCCAGCAGCCAAGAACCCCGGACTAGCGGGGGGAAAGAGACCCAGTACTTC